Below are 24 T cell receptor beta chains sequenced from a single sample in a study of CD8 T cells in ankylosing spondylitis. TCRdb re-analysed the 5' RACE reads in MiXCR, keeping a single row per CDR3 protein. Of about 190,000 distinct CDR3 sequences listed, under 15% are singletons. The sequenced sample was blood, either unsorted or a sorted T cell fraction (not recorded which). These receptors were obtained from a female donor with ankylosing spondylitis or in good health (not recorded which).

This clonotype has only a few counts. The chain carries TRBV27 and TRBJ1-2, with D perhaps matching TRBD1 (5 bases). V dropped 2 bases and J dropped 8 bases, with 12 bases sitting between them. The CDR3 loop spans 13 amino acids. Per germline, CDR1 MNHEY and CDR2 SMNVEV (reference sequence). CDR3 sequence reads: CASSLGFGGGYTF. In DNA form, the CDR3 reads TGTGCCAGCAGTTTAGGTTTTGGGGGAGGCTACACCTTC.

This clonotype was counted ten times or more. J is TRBJ2-3 and V is TRBV10-3; the match to TRBD1 covers 7 bases. The CDR3 contains 13 residues. CDR1 and CDR2 (germline): ENHRY, SYGVKD. V gave up 6 bases and J gave up 2 bases; unmatched junction bases: 2. The CDR3: CAIRGQTTDTQYF. The CDR3 bases are TGTGCCATCAGGGGACAGACCACAGATACGCAGTATTTT.

The chain links TRBV24-1 to TRBJ2-5; 8 positions match TRBD1. Germline loops: CDR1 KGHDR, CDR2 SFDVKD. This CDR3 comprises 16 residues. Losses at the gene ends were 4 bases for V and 5 bases for J; bases not matched to a gene: 11. The chain's CDR3 is CATSEAGTGHFETQYF. For the CDR3, the DNA is TGTGCCACCAGTGAGGCCGGGACAGGTCATTTTGAGACCCAGTACTTC.

The genes are TRBV5-1 and TRBJ2-7; D possibly matches TRBD1 or TRBD2 (5 bases each). Germline V gene data show CDR1 as SGHRS and CDR2 as YFSETQ. Trimming removed 4 bases from V and 2 bases from J, with 13 bases in between. This CDR3 has 14 amino acids. The CDR3 loop reads CASSDRGDPYEQYF. The CDR3 DNA sequence: TGCGCCAGCAGCGACCGAGGGGATCCCTACGAGCAGTACTTC.

On this clonotype: One end of the junction varies from germline; a read error may be responsible. V and J are TRBV30 and TRBJ2-7; D is possibly TRBD2 (6 bases). CDR3 length: 9 amino acids. The V gene's germline CDR1 is GTSNPN and CDR2 SVGIG (reference sequence). CDR3 region: CAWGPAGAF. The CDR3 nucleotides read TGTGCCTGGGGCCCAGCGGGCGCTTTC.

This clonotype occurred a few times. The rearrangement joins TRBV6-2 or TRBV6-3 to TRBJ1-5, with 7 bases lining up with TRBD1. The CDR3 covers 16 residues. V was clipped by 4 bases and J by 3 bases; unmatched bases: 9. Looked up from germline, CDR1 is MNHEY and CDR2 is SVGEGT. DNA for the CDR3: TGTGCCAGCAGTTTTCTCAGGGGGTCCTTCAATCAGCCCCAGCATTTT. This gives the protein CASSFLRGSFNQPQHF.

The chain has TRBV20-1 and TRBJ1-5, with TRBD1 identical over 8 bases. The germline V gene encodes CDR1 DFQATT and CDR2 SNEGSKA (reference sequence). V shed 4 bases, J shed 1 base, and the junction held 12 bases outside the gene matches. CDR3 length: 17 amino acids. The CDR3 protein is CSATSTSGGWSNQPQHF. Here the CDR3 DNA reads TGCAGTGCTACGTCAACCTCAGGGGGCTGGAGCAATCAGCCCCAGCATTTT.

About this clonotype: This may be a read error, as it is one base from a much larger clone. The rearrangement joins TRBV7-2 to TRBJ2-7, with 7 bases fitting TRBD1. The germline V gene has CDR1 SGHTA and CDR2 FQGNSA. The CDR3 spans 15 residues. CDR3 in DNA: TGTGCCGGCAGCTTAGTTTCGACAGGGAACTACGAGCAGTACTTC. Its translation is CAGSLVSTGNYEQYF.

The table lists this clonotype with many counts. The chain is built from TRBV29-1 and TRBJ2-1; D gene ambiguous. V was shortened by 4 bases and J by 8 bases, with 9 bases between the two germline ends. The CDR3 totals 11 residues. Germline assignment: CDR1 SQVTM and CDR2 ANQGSEA. The DNA of the CDR3 is TGCAGCGTTGGGCTAGTCGATGAGCAGTTCTTC. It yields the protein CSVGLVDEQFF.

In this sample, this clonotype turned up many times. The chain carries TRBV5-1 and TRBJ2-5, with D uncertain. V was trimmed by 2 bases and J by 3 bases, leaving 11 bases between them. The CDR3 totals 14 residues. CDR1 and CDR2 from the germline V gene are SGHRS and YFSETQ. This CDR3 is CASSFRADKETQYF. The CDR3 DNA sequence: TGCGCCAGCAGCTTTCGGGCCGATAAAGAGACCCAGTACTTC.

The table lists this clonotype with many counts. V usage is TRBV29-1 and J usage is TRBJ1-2, with 7 bases aligning to TRBD1. V shed 1 base, J shed 2 bases, and the junction held 4 bases outside the gene matches. The CDR3 totals 14 residues. Germline V gene data show CDR1 as SQVTM and CDR2 as ANQGSEA. The CDR3 is CSVEGTGLNYGYTF. CDR3 DNA: TGCAGCGTTGAAGGGACAGGATTAAACTATGGCTACACCTTC.

Only a few counts were recorded for this clonotype. This rearrangement joins TRBV2 to TRBJ2-7, with TRBD2 matching over 8 bases. The CDR3 runs 14 residues. Per the germline V gene, CDR1 is SNHLY and CDR2 is FYNNEI. V lost 3 bases to trimming and J lost 2 bases; unmatched junction nucleotides: 3. CDR3 loop: CASSDRGGTYEQYF. The DNA of the CDR3 is TGTGCCAGCAGTGATCGGGGGGGAACCTACGAGCAGTACTTC.

In its sample, this clonotype was seen many times. The J gene is TRBJ2-3, the V gene TRBV29-1, with D possibly TRBD1 on 6 matching bases. Trimming stripped 8 bases from V and 7 bases from J, with 19 bases between. The CDR3 length is 13 residues. The germline V gene has CDR1 SQVTM and CDR2 ANQGSEA. The CDR3 spells CSHTVGAGNTQYF. The CDR3 DNA reads as TGCAGCCACACCGTGGGGGCCGGGAATACGCAGTATTTT.

This clonotype was detected many times. This chain joins TRBV2 and TRBJ2-3; D gene ambiguous. Between the trimmed V and J ends, which lost 6 bases and 3 bases, there was a span of 4 bases. Germline-derived CDR1 and CDR2 are SNHLY and FYNNEI. The CDR3 sequence is 11 residues long. The CDR3 reads CASRLTDTQYF. DNA for the CDR3: TGTGCCAGCAGATTAACAGATACGCAGTATTTT.

At least ten counts were recorded for this clonotype. The J gene is TRBJ2-7, the V gene TRBV29-1, with D possibly being TRBD1 (5 bases). V lost 7 bases to trimming and J lost 2 bases, with 15 bases between them. The germline V gene has CDR1 SQVTM and CDR2 ANQGSEA. This CDR3 contains 13 residues. Here the CDR3 DNA reads TGCAGCGCCTCGACAGATATAGCCTACGAGCAGTACTTC. It encodes CSASTDIAYEQYF.

This clonotype came up once. V is TRBV20-1 and J is TRBJ2-5; D may be TRBD2 (6 bases). The CDR3 runs to 14 residues. Germline-derived CDR1 and CDR2 are DFQATT and SNEGSKA (reference sequence). V shed 0 bases and J shed 5 bases, with 13 bases lying between them. The CDR3 region is CSARETVGGETQYF. Here the CDR3 DNA reads TGCAGTGCTAGAGAGACAGTTGGGGGGGAGACCCAGTACTTC.

This clonotype has ten or more counts. The chain combines TRBV6-1 with TRBJ2-5; no clear D. This CDR3 has 15 amino acids. V was shortened by 6 bases and J by 2 bases, with 16 bases between the two germline ends. The germline CDR1 and CDR2 sequences are MNHNS and SASEGT. The DNA of the CDR3 is TGTGCCAGCAGCCACGACTTAAACCTACAAGAGACCCAGTACTTC. It yields the protein CASSHDLNLQETQYF.

Many counts were recorded for this clonotype. The chain carries TRBV29-1 and TRBJ2-1, with a possible D match to TRBD2 (6 bases). The CDR3 is made up of 12 amino acids. Trimming stripped 4 bases from V and 7 bases from J, with 11 bases between. The germline V gene encodes CDR1 SQVTM and CDR2 ANQGSEA. In DNA form, the CDR3 reads TGCAGCGTTGTGCAGCGGGCTAATGAGCAGTTCTTC. Translated: CSVVQRANEQFF.

Worth noting for this clonotype: A single base separates this from a much larger clone, so it may be a read error. The rearrangement joins TRBV12-3 or TRBV12-4 to TRBJ1-3; 8 positions agree with TRBD1. The CDR3 sequence is 16 residues long. For the CDR3, the DNA is TGTGCCAGCAGTGTCGATCCAGGGGGCTTGGGAAGCACCATATATTTT. Protein sequence: CASSVDPGGLGSTIYF.

This clonotype was picked up many times. The chain carries TRBV29-1 and TRBJ2-3; no clear D gene. There are 13 residues in the CDR3. The germline CDR1 and CDR2 sequences are SQVTM and ANQGSEA. V gave up 4 bases and J gave up 3 bases, with 11 bases separating them. Here the CDR3 DNA reads TGCAGCGTTGCTTTTTGGAGAACAGATACGCAGTATTTT. Protein product: CSVAFWRTDTQYF.

This clonotype was picked up a small number of times. The chain recombines TRBV27 with TRBJ1-5, with no clear D. V was shortened by 5 bases and J by 5 bases, with 13 bases between the two germline ends. CDR3 length: 14 amino acids. Germline V gene sequence: CDR1 MNHEY, CDR2 SMNVEV (reference sequence). As DNA, the CDR3 is TGTGCCAGCAGTAGGGCCGGAGTCCATCAGCCCCAGCATTTT. Protein sequence: CASSRAGVHQPQHF.

The chain recombines TRBV6-1 with TRBJ1-2, with 7 bases fitting TRBD1. CDR3 size: 15 residues. Per germline, CDR1 MNHNS and CDR2 SASEGT. Unmatched junction bases numbered 15, after V lost 6 bases and J lost 8 bases. The DNA for the CDR3 is TGTGCCAGCAGAGGCCCCCAGACAGGGCTGAGCGGCTACACCTTC. Amino acids: CASRGPQTGLSGYTF.

In this sample, this clonotype turned up many times. The V call is TRBV4-1, the J call TRBJ1-1; maybe TRBD1 (5 bases). Germline V gene lookup returns CDR1 MGHRA and CDR2 YSYEKL. CDR3 length equals 14 residues. V gave up 5 bases and J gave up 5 bases, with 15 bases separating them. This chain's CDR3 is CASSGPLRGTEAFF. CDR3 coding DNA: TGCGCCAGCAGCGGACCCCTGAGGGGAACTGAAGCTTTCTTT.

With respect to this clonotype: This may be a read error, as it is one base from a much larger clone. The V call is TRBV5-6, the J call TRBJ1-4, with a possible D match to TRBD1 (5 bases). The CDR3 loop spans 14 amino acids. CDR1 and CDR2 from the germline V gene are SGHDT and YYEEEE. V lost 4 bases to trimming and J lost 5 bases, with 12 bases between them. The CDR3 loop reads CASSRGRGNEKLFF. CDR3 coding DNA: TGTGCCAGCAGCCGGGGACGGGGAAATGAAAAACTGTTTTTT.